This note documents a single T cell receptor (beta chain) sequence. Its antigen is currently unknown. CDR1 is LNHNV and CDR2 is YYDKDF in the germline V gene (reference sequence). Between the trimmed V and J ends, which lost 1 base and 13 bases, there was a span of 17 bases. This CDR3 contains 15 residues. This sample is part of a study of T cell repertoires in cytomegalovirus infection. Across the whole study: Recently identified HLA-C-restricted and well-studied HLA-B-restricted CMV epitopes were used. A matching HLA type, together with CMV infection, was signaled by public TCR beta signatures.

MiXCR, run by TCRdb on the reads, gives a single entry per CDR3 protein. The top ten hold about 48% of the sample, which has approximately 590,000 distinct CDR3 sequences, around two fifths seen once. Study-level findings and limits: CMV-specific TCR beta clonotypes restricted by HLA-C dominated the ex vivo response.

The sample consisted of cultured PBMCs, taken from culture after CMV antigen stimulation. The origin of this receptor is a human donor in good health (CMV status not recorded). Some clones in this sample may be carry-over from other donors' samples. J is TRBJ1-6 and V is TRBV15, with D perhaps TRBD1 (5 bases). The DNA for the CDR3 is TGTGCCACCAGCAGAGGCCGGGCACAGGTTTACCCCCTCCACTTT. Amino acids: CATSRGRAQVYPLHF.